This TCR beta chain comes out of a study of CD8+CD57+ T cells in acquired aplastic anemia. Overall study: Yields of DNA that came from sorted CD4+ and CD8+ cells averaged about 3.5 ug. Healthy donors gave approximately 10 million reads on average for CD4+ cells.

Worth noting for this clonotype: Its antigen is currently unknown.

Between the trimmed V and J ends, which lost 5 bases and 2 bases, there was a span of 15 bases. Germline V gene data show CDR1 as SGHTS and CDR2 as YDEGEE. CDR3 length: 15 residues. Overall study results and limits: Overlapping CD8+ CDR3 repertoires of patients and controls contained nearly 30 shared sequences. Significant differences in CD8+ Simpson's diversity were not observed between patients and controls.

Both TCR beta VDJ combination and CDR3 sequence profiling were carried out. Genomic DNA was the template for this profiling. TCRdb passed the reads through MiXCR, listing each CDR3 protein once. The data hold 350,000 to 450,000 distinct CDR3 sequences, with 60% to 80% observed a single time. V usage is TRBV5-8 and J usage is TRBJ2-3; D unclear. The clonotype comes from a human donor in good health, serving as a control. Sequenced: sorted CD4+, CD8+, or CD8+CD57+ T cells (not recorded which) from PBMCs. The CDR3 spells CASSEAEWATDTQYF. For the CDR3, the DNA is TGTGCCAGCAGTGAAGCAGAGTGGGCCACAGATACGCAGTATTTT.